This TCR beta chain was documented in a study of T-cell reconstitution after alpha-beta-depleted transplantation in children. The CDR3 consists of 15 residues. V was cut by 2 bases and J by 0 bases, with 8 bases left in between. Germline CDR1 and CDR2: MNHEY and SVGAGI. Study conclusions and caveats: Expanded clones from the graft, numbering several hundred, reportedly supplied alpha-beta T cells about two months after transplant. Where some patients showed high TCRbeta diversity at day 60, it came from recipient T cells and thymic progenitors that had survived. Most T-cell counts and diversity one year after the transplant came from T cells that were newly produced.

This clonotype was seen at least ten times. The antigen is undetermined. Unique molecular identifiers were used in preparing the TCRbeta library. TCRdb re-analysed the PCR reads in MiXCR, keeping a single row per CDR3 protein. The sample has about 490,000 distinct CDR3 sequences, over 9.5% seen once. The sequence derives from a child aged 2-15 years with inherited bone marrow failure, due to receive a stem cell transplant. The sample consisted of PBMCs, taken before TCRalphabeta/CD19-depleted stem cell transplant. This chain links TRBV6-5 with TRBJ1-3; D call uncertain. The CDR3 protein is CASSYNEGSGNTIYF. DNA of the CDR3: TGTGCCAGCAGTTACAACGAGGGCTCTGGAAACACCATATATTTT.